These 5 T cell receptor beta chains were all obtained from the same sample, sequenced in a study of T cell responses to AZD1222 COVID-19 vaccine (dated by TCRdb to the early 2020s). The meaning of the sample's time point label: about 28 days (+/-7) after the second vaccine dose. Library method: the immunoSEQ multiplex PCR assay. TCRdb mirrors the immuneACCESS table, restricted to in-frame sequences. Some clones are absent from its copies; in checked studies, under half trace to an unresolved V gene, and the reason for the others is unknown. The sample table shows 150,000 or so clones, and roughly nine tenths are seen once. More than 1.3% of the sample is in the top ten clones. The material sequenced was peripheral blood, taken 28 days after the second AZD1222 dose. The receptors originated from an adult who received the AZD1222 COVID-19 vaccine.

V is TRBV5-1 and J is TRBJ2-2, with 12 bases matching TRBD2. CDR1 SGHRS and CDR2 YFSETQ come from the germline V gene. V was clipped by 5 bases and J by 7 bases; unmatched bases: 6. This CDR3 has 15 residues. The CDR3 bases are TGCGCCAGCAGTCGACTAGCGGGGGCCTACGGGGAGCTGTTTTTT. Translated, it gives CASSRLAGAYGELFF.

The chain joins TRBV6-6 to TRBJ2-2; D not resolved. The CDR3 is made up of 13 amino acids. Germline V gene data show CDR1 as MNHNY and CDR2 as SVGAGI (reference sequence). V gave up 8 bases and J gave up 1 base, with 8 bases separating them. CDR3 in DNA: TGTGCCAGCTCCTTCGGGAACACCGGGGAGCTGTTTTTT. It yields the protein CASSFGNTGELFF.

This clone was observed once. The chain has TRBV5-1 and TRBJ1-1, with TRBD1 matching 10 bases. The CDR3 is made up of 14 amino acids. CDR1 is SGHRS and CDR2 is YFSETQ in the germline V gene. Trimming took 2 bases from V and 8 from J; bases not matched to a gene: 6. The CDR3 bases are TGCGCCAGCAGCTTACCGGGACAGGGGTCGGAAGCTTTCTTT. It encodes CASSLPGQGSEAFF.

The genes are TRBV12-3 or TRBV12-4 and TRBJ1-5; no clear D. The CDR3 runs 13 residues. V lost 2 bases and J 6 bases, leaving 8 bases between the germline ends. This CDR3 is CASSLREAQPQHF. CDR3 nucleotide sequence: TGTGCCAGCAGTTTAAGGGAGGCTCAGCCCCAGCATTTT.

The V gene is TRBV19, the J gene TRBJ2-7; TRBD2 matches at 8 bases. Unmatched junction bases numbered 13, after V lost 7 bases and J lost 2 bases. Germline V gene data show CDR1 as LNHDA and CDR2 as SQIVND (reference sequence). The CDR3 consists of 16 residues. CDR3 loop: CASTHSAGTRTYEQYF. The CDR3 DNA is TGTGCCAGTACCCACAGCGCCGGGACTAGAACCTACGAGCAGTACTTC.